This record looks at one TCR beta chain sequence and its context. The source of the sample is a study of T cell changes during pregnancy in multiple sclerosis. CDR1 and CDR2 (germline): WSHSY, SAAADI. CDR3 size: 15 residues. V was clipped by 0 bases and J by 5 bases; unmatched bases: 7. The protocol was immunoSEQ multiplex PCR, while the TCRdb copy is restricted to in-frame clones and leaves out a portion. The sample yields about 100,000 clones, over 80% seen once. This sequence joins TRBV10-2 and TRBJ2-7; TRBD1 aligns across 7 bases. This clonotype originated in a female donor with multiple sclerosis, enrolled in a pregnancy study. This material consisted of peripheral blood, taken after pregnancy. CDR3 residues: CASSESGDRDHEQYF. CDR3 in DNA: TGCGCCAGCAGTGAGTCCGGTGACAGGGACCACGAGCAGTACTTC.